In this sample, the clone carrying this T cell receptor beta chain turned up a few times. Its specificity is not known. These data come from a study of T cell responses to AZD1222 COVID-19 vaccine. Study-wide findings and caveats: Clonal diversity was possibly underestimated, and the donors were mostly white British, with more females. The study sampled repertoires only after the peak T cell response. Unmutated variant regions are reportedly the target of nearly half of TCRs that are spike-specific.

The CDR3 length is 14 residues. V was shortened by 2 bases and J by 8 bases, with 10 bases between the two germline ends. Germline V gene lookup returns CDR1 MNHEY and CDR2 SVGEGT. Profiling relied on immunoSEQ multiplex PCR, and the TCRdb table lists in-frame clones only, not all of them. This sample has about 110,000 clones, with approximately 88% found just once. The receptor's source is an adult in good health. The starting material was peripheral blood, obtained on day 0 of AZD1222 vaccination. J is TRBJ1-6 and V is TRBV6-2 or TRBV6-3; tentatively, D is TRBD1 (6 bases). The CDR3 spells CASSYTGRDSPLHF. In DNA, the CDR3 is TGTGCCAGCAGTTACACAGGGAGGGATTCACCCCTCCACTTT.